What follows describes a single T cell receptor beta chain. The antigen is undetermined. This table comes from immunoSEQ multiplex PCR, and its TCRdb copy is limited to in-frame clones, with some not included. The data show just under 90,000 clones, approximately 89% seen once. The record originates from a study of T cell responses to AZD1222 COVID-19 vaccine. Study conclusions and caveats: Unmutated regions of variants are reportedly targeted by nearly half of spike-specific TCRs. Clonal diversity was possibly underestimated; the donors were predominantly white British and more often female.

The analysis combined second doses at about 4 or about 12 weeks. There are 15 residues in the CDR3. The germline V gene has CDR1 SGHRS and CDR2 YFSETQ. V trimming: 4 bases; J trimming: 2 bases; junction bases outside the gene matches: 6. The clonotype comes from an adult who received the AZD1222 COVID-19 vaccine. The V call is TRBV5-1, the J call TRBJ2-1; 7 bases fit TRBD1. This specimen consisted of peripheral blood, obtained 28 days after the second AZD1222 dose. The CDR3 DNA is TGCGCCAGCAGCCCCCTACAGGGGCCCTACAATGAGCAGTTCTTC. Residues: CASSPLQGPYNEQFF.